The source of this T cell receptor (beta chain) is a study of control samples from healthy donors and cancer patients. Profiling relied on immunoSEQ multiplex PCR, and the TCRdb table lists in-frame clones only, not all of them. The data contain 70,000 to 95,000 clones, roughly 92% of them singletons. Germline V gene lookup returns CDR1 WSHSY and CDR2 SAAADI. CDR3 size: 13 residues. J lost 8 bases, V lost 6 bases, and 7 bases had no gene match. The chain uses TRBV10-2 and TRBJ1-2; TRBD1 matches 9 bases. The specimen was blood. The clonotype was recovered from a woman aged 25 to 39 in good health. The DNA of the CDR3 is TGCGCCAGCAGAGACAGGGGGTTCGGCGGCTACACCTTC. Translating gives CASRDRGFGGYTF.